These T cell receptor beta chains were read from a single sample in a study of tumor and adjacent non-tumor tissue in lung cancer. In TCRdb, the multiplex PCR reads were re-called with MiXCR into one record per CDR3 protein. The sample contains some 100,000 distinct CDR3 sequences, 65% of which appear only once. Sequenced sample: distant non-tumor lung tissue. The receptors shown here come from a man younger than 45 with non-small cell lung cancer. Both conserved end residues are part of each CDR3. A D gene is named only where the DNA matches it firmly. Rows may omit the clone size; those that give it use once, few, many or a size class.

CDR3 DNA,CDR3 protein,J gene,clone size,D gene,V gene
TGTGCCAGTAGTTACTCGAGAGGTCAGCCCCATCATTTT,CASSYSRGQPHHF,TRBJ1-5,-,-,TRBV6-5
TGCGCCAGCAGCCAAGGGGCTGGGGGGCGCAATTCACCCCTCCACTTT,CASSQGAGGRNSPLHF,TRBJ1-6,many,-,TRBV4-1
TGCACCAGCAGCCAAGACAGGGGTTCCCACTCCTATAATTCACCCCTCCACTTT,CTSSQDRGSHSYNSPLHF,TRBJ1-6,-,-,TRBV1
TGTGACAGCAGTTTTGAGTCAGAGAATTCACCCCTCCACTTT,CDSSFESENSPLHF,TRBJ1-6,-,-,TRBV12-3/TRBV12-4
TGTGCCAGCAACTTGGGGCAGGGCACAGATACGCAGTATTTT,CASNLGQGTDTQYF,TRBJ2-3,-,-,TRBV5-4
TGTGCCAGCAGCCAGGGGGACACTAACAATGAGCAGTTCTTC,CASSQGDTNNEQFF,TRBJ2-1,many,-,TRBV4-2
TGCTCCAGCAGACAAGGGGTAGCGGGGGGTAATGAGCAGTTCTTC,CSSRQGVAGGNEQFF,TRBJ2-1,-,TRBD2,TRBV4-3
TGTGCCAGCAATTACTCGATCGCAGGGGCCTTCGAGCAGTACTTC,CASNYSIAGAFEQYF,TRBJ2-7,-,-,TRBV6-5
TGCAGTGTTAGAGAAGGACTAGCGGGGACCTACGAGCAGTACTTC,CSVREGLAGTYEQYF,TRBJ2-7,-,TRBD2,TRBV20-1
TGCAGTGCCCTAACAGGGGGCGGCTCTGGGGCCAACGTCCCGACTTTC,CSALTGGGSGANVPTF,TRBJ2-6,-,TRBD1,TRBV20-1
TGTGCCAGCAGCGAACGCTCCGGGACAGGCGCTTCCTACGGGTACTTC,CASSERSGTGASYGYF,TRBJ2-7,-,TRBD1,TRBV2
TGCAATGCCATTAGCGGGAGAACGCCGCAAGAGACCCAGTACTTC,CNAISGRTPQETQYF,TRBJ2-5,-,TRBD2,TRBV20-1
TGCCGTGCGGTAGGCGGACTAGCTCTAGGTACGCAGTATTTT,CRAVGGLALGTQYF,TRBJ2-3,-,TRBD2,TRBV20-1
TGCAGCGTTATGGGACAGGGGAGAGAAGAGACCCAGTACTTC,CSVMGQGREETQYF,TRBJ2-5,-,TRBD1,TRBV29-1
TGTGCCAGCAGCGAATACACAGGGACTGGAAACACCATATATTTT,CASSEYTGTGNTIYF,TRBJ1-3,many,-,TRBV6-1
TGCAGTGTCACCACTCCGGGGGGCATAGATACGCAGTATTTT,CSVTTPGGIDTQYF,TRBJ2-3,-,-,TRBV20-1
TGCAGTGCAACCTCCCCACCAGCGGGAGGTTCTGAGCAGCTCTTC,CSATSPPAGGSEQLF,TRBJ2-1,-,TRBD2,TRBV20-1
TGCAGTGCTGGAAGGGGGGCAGCGGGTGAGCAGCTCTTC,CSAGRGAAGEQLF,TRBJ2-1,-,-,TRBV20-1
TGCAGTGCTACCCCGACTAGCGGGAGGTCCGGGGCCAAGAACATTCAGTACTTC,CSATPTSGRSGAKNIQYF,TRBJ2-4,-,TRBD2,TRBV20-1
TGTGCCAGTAGCTTGCCCAGCGGGCGGACAGATACGCAGTATTTT,CASSLPSGRTDTQYF,TRBJ2-3,-,-,TRBV5-6
TGTGCTAGCAGCAGGGGGACTAGCGGGCGGTCAGAAACGCAGTATTTT,CASSRGTSGRSETQYF,TRBJ2-3,-,TRBD2,TRBV11-3
TGTGCCAGCAGTACCGAACCTTCCGGGGAGCTGTTTTTT,CASSTEPSGELFF,TRBJ2-2,many,-,TRBV6-1
TGTGCCAGCAGCTTAGATCTCTACCAAGAGACCCAGTACTTC,CASSLDLYQETQYF,TRBJ2-5,-,-,TRBV11-2
TGCAGTGCTACAATAGCGGGAGCGGGAGATGCGCAATATTTT,CSATIAGAGDAQYF,TRBJ2-3,-,TRBD2,TRBV20-1
TGCAGCGTCCGGGACAGGGAGCGAGGAAGCTATGGTTACACCTTC,CSVRDRERGSYGYTF,TRBJ1-2,-,TRBD1,TRBV29-1